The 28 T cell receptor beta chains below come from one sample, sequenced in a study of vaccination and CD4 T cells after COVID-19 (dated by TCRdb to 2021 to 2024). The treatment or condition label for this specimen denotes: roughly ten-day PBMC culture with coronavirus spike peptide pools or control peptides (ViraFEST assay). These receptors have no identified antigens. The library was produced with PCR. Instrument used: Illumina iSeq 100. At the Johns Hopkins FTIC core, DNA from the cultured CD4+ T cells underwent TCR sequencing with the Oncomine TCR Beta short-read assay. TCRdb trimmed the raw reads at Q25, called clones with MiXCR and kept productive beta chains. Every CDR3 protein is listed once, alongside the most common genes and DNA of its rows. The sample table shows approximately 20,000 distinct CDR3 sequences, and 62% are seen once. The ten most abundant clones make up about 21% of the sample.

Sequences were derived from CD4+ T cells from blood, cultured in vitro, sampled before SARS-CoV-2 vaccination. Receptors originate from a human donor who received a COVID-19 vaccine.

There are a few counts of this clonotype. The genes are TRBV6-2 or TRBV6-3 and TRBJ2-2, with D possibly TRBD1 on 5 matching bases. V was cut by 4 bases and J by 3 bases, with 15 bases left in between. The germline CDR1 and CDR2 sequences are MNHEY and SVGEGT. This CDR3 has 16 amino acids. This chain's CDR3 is CASSSPGFSYTGELFF. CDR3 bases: TGTGCCAGCAGTTCCCCAGGGTTCTCTTACACCGGGGAGCTGTTTTTT.

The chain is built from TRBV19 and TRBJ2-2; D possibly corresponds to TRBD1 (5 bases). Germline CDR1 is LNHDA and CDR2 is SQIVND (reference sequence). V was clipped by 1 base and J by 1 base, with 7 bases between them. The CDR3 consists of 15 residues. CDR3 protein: CASSIGQLNTGELFF. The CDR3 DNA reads TGTGCCAGTAGTATAGGACAGCTGAACACCGGGGAGCTGTTTTTT.

The CDR3 nucleotides are TGTGCCACCAGTAAAGGACTAGCGGGGGGGATGGGAGATACGCAGTATTTT. This codes for CATSKGLAGGMGDTQYF. This rearrangement joins TRBV24-1 to TRBJ2-3, with 15 bases fitting TRBD2. CDR1 and CDR2 from the germline V gene are KGHDR and SFDVKD. V was clipped by 6 bases and J by 5 bases; unmatched bases: 8. The CDR3 is 17 residues long.

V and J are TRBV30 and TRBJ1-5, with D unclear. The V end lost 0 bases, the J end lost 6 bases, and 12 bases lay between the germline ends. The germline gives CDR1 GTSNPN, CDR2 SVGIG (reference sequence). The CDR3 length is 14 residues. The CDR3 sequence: CAWSVGGYGQPQHF. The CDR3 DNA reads TGTGCCTGGAGTGTAGGAGGGTACGGTCAGCCCCAGCATTTT.

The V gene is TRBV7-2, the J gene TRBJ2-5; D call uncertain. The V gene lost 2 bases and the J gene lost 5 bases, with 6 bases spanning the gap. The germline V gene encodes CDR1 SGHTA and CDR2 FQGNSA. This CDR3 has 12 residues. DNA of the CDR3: TGTGCCAGCAGCTTACGGAGCGAGACCCAGTACTTC. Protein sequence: CASSLRSETQYF. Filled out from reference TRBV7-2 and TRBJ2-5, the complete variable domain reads GAGVSQSPSNKVTEKGKDVELRCDPISGHTALYWYRQSLGQGLEFLIYFQGNSAPDKSGLPSDRFSAERTGGSVSTLTIQRTQQEDSAVYLCASSLRSETQYFGPGTRLLVL.

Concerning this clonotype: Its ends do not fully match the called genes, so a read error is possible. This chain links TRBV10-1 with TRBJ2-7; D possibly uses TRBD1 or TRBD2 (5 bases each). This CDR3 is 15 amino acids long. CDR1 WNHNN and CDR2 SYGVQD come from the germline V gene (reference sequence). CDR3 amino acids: CASSARGTPSSEQYF. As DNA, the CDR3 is TGCGCCAGCAGTGCCCGGGGCACACCCTCCTCCGAGCAGTACTTC.

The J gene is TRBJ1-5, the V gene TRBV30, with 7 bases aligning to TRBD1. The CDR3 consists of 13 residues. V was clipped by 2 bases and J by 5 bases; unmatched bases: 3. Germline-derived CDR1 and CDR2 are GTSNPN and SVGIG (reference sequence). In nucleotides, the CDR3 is TGTGCCTGGAGTTATCAGGGGGATCAGCCCCAGCATTTT. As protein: CAWSYQGDQPQHF.

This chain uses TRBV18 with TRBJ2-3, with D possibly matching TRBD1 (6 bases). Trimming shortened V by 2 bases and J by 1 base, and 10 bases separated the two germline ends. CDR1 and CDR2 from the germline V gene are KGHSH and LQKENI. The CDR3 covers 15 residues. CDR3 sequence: CASSPNSGGTDTQYF. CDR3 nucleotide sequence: TGTGCCAGCTCACCAAATTCAGGGGGCACAGATACGCAGTATTTT.

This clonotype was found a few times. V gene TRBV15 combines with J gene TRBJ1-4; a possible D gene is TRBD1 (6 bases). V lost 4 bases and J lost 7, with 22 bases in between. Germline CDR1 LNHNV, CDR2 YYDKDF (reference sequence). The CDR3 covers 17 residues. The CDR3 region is CATSKDSLGLRGEKLFF. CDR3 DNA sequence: TGTGCCACCAGCAAGGACAGTCTAGGCCTAAGAGGTGAAAAACTGTTTTTT.

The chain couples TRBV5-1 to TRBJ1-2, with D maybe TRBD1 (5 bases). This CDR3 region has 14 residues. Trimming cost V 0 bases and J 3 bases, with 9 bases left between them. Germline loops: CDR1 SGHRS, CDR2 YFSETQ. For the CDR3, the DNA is TGCGCCAGCAGCTTGGCTGTGGGGGACTATGGCTACACCTTC. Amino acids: CASSLAVGDYGYTF.

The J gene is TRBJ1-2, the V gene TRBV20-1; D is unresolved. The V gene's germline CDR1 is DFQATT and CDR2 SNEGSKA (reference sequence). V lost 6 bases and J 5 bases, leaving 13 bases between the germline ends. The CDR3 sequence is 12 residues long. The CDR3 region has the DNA TGCAGTGCGGTAGAGGAGGGATATGGCTACACCTTC. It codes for CSAVEEGYGYTF.

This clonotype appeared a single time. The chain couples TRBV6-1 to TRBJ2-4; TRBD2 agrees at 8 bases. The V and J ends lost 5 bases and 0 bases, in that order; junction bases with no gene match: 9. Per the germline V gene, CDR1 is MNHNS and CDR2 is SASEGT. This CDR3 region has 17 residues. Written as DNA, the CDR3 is TGTGCCAGCAGTACCCCGGCTAGCGGGCTAGCCAAAAACATTCAGTACTTC. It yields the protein CASSTPASGLAKNIQYF.

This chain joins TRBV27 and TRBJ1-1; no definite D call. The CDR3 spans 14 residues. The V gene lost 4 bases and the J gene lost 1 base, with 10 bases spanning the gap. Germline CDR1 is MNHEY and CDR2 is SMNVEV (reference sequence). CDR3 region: CASSSLRGNTEAFF. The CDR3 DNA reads TGTGCCAGCAGTTCCCTTCGGGGGAACACTGAAGCTTTCTTT.

The CDR3 nucleotides are TGTGCCAGCAGTGCATGGACAGCGAAGGGTGGCTACACCTTC. The encoded protein is CASSAWTAKGGYTF. The V and J genes are TRBV2 and TRBJ1-2, with D maybe TRBD1 (6 bases). Germline V gene sequence: CDR1 SNHLY, CDR2 FYNNEI. Trimming cost V 4 bases and J 7 bases, with 16 bases left between them. The CDR3 is 14 amino acids.

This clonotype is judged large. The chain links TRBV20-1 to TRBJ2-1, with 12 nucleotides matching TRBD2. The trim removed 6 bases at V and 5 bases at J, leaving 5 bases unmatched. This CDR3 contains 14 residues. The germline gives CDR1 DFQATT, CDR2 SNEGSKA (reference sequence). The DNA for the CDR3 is TGCAGTGCAACTAGCGGGGGGATGAACAATGAGCAGTTCTTC. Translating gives CSATSGGMNNEQFF.

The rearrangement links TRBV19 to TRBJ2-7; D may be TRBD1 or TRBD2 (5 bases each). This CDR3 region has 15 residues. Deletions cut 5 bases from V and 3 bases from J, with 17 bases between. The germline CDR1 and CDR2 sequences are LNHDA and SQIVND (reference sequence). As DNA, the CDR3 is TGTGCCAGTAGTCCTCAACCGGGACGGATCTACGAGCAGTACTTC. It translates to CASSPQPGRIYEQYF.

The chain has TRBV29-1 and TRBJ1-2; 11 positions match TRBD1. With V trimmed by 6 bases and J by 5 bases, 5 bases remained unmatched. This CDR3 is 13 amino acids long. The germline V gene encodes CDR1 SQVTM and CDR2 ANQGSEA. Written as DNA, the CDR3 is TGCAGCGTCGGACAGGGGGCCGGGTATGGCTACACCTTC. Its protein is CSVGQGAGYGYTF.

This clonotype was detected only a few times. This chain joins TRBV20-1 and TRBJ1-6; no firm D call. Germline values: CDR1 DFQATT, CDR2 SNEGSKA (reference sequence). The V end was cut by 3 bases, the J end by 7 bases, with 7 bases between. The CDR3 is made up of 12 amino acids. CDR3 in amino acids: CSASRLNSPLHF. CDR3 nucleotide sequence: TGCAGTGCTAGTCGCCTGAATTCACCCCTCCACTTT.

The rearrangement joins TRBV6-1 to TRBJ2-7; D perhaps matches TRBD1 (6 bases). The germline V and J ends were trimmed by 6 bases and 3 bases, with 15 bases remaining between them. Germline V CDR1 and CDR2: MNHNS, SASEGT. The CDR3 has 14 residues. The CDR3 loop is CASSVRQDNYEQYF. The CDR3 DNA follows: TGTGCCAGCAGCGTTAGACAGGACAACTACGAGCAGTACTTC.

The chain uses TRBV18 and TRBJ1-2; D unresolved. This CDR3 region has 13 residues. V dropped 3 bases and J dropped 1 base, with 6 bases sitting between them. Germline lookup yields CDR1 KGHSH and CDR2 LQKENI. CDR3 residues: CASSPNNNYGYTF. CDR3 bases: TGTGCCAGCTCACCGAATAATAACTATGGCTACACCTTC.

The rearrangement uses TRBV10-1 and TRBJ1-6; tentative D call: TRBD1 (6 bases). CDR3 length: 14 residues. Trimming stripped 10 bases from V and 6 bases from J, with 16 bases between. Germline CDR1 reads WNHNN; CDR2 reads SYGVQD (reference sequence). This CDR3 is CATLGGPINSPLHF. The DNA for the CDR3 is TGCGCCACTCTAGGGGGTCCAATTAATTCACCCCTCCACTTT.

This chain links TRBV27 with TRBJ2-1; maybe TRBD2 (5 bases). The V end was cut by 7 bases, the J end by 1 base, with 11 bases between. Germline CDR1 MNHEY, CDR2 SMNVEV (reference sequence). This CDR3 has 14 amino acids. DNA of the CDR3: TGTGCCAGCAAGCCAGCGGCTTCCTACAATGAGCAGTTCTTC. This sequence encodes CASKPAASYNEQFF.

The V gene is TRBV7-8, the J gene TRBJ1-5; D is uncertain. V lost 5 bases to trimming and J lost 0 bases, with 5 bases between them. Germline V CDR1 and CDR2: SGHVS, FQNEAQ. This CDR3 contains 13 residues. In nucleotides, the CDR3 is TGTGCCAGCAGCAGGGATAGCAATCAGCCCCAGCATTTT. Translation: CASSRDSNQPQHF. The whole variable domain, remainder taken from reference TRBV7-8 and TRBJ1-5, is GAGVSQSPRYKVAKRGQDVALRCDPISGHVSLFWYQQALGQGPEFLTYFQNEAQLDKSGLPSDRFFAERPEGSVSTLKIQRTQQEDSAVYLCASSRDSNQPQHFGDGTRLSIL.

CDR3 amino acids: CASSPRTVGTEAFF. The CDR3 DNA follows: TGTGCCAGCAGTCCCCGGACAGTAGGCACTGAAGCTTTCTTT. The V call is TRBV12-3 or TRBV12-4, the J call TRBJ1-1; tentatively, D is TRBD1 (6 bases). The CDR3 is made up of 14 amino acids. The V end lost 5 bases, the J end lost 4 bases, and 14 bases lay between the germline ends.

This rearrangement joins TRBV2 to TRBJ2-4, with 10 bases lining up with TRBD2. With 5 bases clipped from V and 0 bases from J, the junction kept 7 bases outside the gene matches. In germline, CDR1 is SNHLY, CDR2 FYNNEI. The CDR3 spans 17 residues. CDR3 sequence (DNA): TGTGCCAGCAGTTCTAGCGGGGGTAATCTAGCCAAAAACATTCAGTACTTC. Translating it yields CASSSSGGNLAKNIQYF.

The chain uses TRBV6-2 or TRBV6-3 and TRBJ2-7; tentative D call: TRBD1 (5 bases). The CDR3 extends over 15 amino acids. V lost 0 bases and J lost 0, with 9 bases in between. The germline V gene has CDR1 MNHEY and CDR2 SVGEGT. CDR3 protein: CASSYSPDSSYEQYF. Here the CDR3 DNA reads TGTGCCAGCAGTTACTCACCCGACAGCTCCTACGAGCAGTACTTC.

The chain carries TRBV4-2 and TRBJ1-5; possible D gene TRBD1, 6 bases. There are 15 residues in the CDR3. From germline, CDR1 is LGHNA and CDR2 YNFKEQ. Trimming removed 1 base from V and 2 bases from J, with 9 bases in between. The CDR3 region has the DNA TGTGCCAGCAGCCAAGGGACAGAGGGCAATCAGCCCCAGCATTTT. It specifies CASSQGTEGNQPQHF.

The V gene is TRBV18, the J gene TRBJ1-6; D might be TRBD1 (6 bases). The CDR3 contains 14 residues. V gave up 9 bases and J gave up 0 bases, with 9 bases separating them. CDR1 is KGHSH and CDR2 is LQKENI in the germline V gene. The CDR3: CASRTDSYNSPLHF. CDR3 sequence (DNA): TGTGCCAGTCGGACAGACTCCTATAATTCACCCCTCCACTTT.